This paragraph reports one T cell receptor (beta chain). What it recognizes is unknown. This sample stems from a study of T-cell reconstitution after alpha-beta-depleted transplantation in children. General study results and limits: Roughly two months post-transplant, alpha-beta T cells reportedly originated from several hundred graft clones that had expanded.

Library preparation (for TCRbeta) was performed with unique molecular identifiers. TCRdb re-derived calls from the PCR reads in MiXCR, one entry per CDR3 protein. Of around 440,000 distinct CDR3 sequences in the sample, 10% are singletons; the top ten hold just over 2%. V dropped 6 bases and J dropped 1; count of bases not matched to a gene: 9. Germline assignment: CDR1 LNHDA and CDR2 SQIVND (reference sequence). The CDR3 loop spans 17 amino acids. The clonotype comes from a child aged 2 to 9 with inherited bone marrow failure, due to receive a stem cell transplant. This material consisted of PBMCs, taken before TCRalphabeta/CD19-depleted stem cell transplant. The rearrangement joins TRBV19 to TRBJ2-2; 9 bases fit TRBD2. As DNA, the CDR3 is TGTGCCAGTAGAGGAGGTAGCGGGGGACTGAACACCGGGGAGCTGTTTTTT. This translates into CASRGGSGGLNTGELFF.